One sample yielded the 18 T cell receptor beta chains listed below, sequenced in a study of T cells in localized non-small cell lung cancer. The assay was immunoSEQ multiplex PCR, and TCRdb's table has in-frame clones only and misses some. The sample comprises about 31,000 clones, roughly 87% of which are singletons, and 4% to 5% rests with the top ten. Sequenced here: peripheral blood mononuclear cells, sampled before any cancer treatment. The receptors shown here come from a woman aged 40-69 years with stage III lung adenocarcinoma.

The rearrangement links TRBV7-3 to TRBJ2-2, with D possibly being TRBD2 (6 bases). V dropped 8 bases and J dropped 4 bases, with 11 bases sitting between them. CDR3 length equals 13 residues. Germline values: CDR1 SGHTA, CDR2 FQGTGA. CDR3 DNA sequence: TGTGCCAGCGGGTTGGAGGGCACCGGGGAGCTGTTTTTT. The encoded protein is CASGLEGTGELFF.

The chain joins TRBV4-1 to TRBJ2-7, with D perhaps TRBD1 (5 bases). CDR1 is MGHRA, CDR2 YSYEKL, per germline. Deletions cut 4 bases from V and 4 bases from J, with 11 bases between. The CDR3 contains 13 residues. CDR3 amino acids: CASSRSGLYEQYF. The CDR3 DNA follows: TGCGCCAGCAGCCGTTCAGGGCTTTACGAGCAGTACTTC.

This clone was seen a few times. This chain connects TRBV5-1 to TRBJ2-5, with D tentatively TRBD1 (5 bases). CDR3 size: 14 residues. CDR1 is SGHRS, CDR2 YFSETQ, per germline. Trimming shortened V by 4 bases and J by 2 bases, and 12 bases separated the two germline ends. In DNA, the CDR3 is TGCGCCAGCAGCGAGATTGCAGGGCAAGAGACCCAGTACTTC. Its protein product is CASSEIAGQETQYF.

The V gene is TRBV5-4, the J gene TRBJ2-7, with 8 positions matching TRBD2. V shed 3 bases and J 2 bases; nucleotides not matched to a gene: 10. The CDR3 is 16 amino acids. Germline assignment: CDR1 SGHNT and CDR2 YYREEE (reference sequence). As DNA, the CDR3 is TGTGCCAGCAGCTCCCCCTCGCGGGGGGCGACCTACGAGCAGTACTTC. Translated: CASSSPSRGATYEQYF.

The chain has TRBV19 and TRBJ2-7, with 8 bases lining up with TRBD1. Germline V CDR1 and CDR2: LNHDA, SQIVND (reference sequence). This CDR3 is built from 14 residues. V trimming: 8 bases; J trimming: 2 bases; junction bases outside the gene matches: 8. CDR3 in amino acids: CASSSRTGTYEQYF. The CDR3 nucleotides read TGTGCCAGTTCCTCAAGGACAGGGACCTACGAGCAGTACTTC.

The rearrangement joins TRBV7-9 to TRBJ2-1, with unresolved D. V was pared by 5 bases and J by 0 bases, with 14 bases between. This CDR3 has 16 residues. CDR1 and CDR2 (germline): SEHNR, FQNEAQ (reference sequence). In DNA form, the CDR3 reads TGTGCCAGCAGCCCTCTCACCCCACGCTCCTACAATGAGCAGTTCTTC. Its translation is CASSPLTPRSYNEQFF.

The chain employs TRBV5-6 and TRBJ2-7; D possibly matches TRBD1 or TRBD2 (6 bases each). Germline CDR1 and CDR2: SGHDT and YYEEEE. The V end lost 2 bases, the J end lost 0 bases, and 12 bases lay between the germline ends. The CDR3 length is 15 residues. DNA of the CDR3: TGTGCCAGCAGCTTCGGGGGCAGGGCCTCCTACGAGCAGTACTTC. It codes for CASSFGGRASYEQYF.

The V and J genes are TRBV4-3 and TRBJ2-7; D remains ambiguous. Trimming pared 0 bases from V and 0 bases from J, leaving 9 bases between. Per germline, CDR1 LGHNA and CDR2 YSLEER. The CDR3 runs to 15 residues. The CDR3 loop is CASSQEEASSYEQYF. DNA for the CDR3: TGCGCCAGCAGCCAAGAAGAGGCCAGCTCCTACGAGCAGTACTTC.

This clone was found once. This sequence joins TRBV5-4 and TRBJ2-7, with 12 positions matching TRBD1. The CDR3 length is 15 residues. Germline V CDR1 and CDR2: SGHNT, YYREEE (reference sequence). J gave up 3 bases and V 4 bases, and 5 bases lay outside the gene matches. The CDR3 spells CASSPGQGAYYEQYF. For the CDR3, the DNA is TGTGCCAGCAGCCCGGGACAGGGGGCCTACTACGAGCAGTACTTC.

This sequence joins TRBV5-1 and TRBJ1-1, with D uncertain. In germline, CDR1 is SGHRS, CDR2 YFSETQ. The CDR3 has 14 amino acids. Trimming cost V 0 bases and J 3 bases, with 9 bases left between them. In nucleotides, the CDR3 is TGCGCCAGCAGCTTGGAGCCGAGGGACACTGAAGCTTTCTTT. It is translated as CASSLEPRDTEAFF.

The CDR3 here is CASSQGVAGGSDEQFF. The DNA for the CDR3 is TGTGCCAGCAGCCAAGGGGTAGCGGGGGGATCCGATGAGCAGTTCTTC. The rearrangement uses TRBV4-2 and TRBJ2-1, with 10 bases identical to TRBD2. The CDR3 has 16 residues. Germline CDR1 LGHNA, CDR2 YNFKEQ. J lost 8 bases, V lost 1 base, and 8 bases had no gene match.

The chain links TRBV6-5 to TRBJ2-1; maybe TRBD2 (6 bases). Germline lookup yields CDR1 MNHEY and CDR2 SVGAGI. The CDR3 runs 15 residues. Trimming removed 11 bases at V and 2 bases at J, with 19 bases between. The CDR3 here is CAVSAMAGPYNEQFF. CDR3 nucleotides: TGTGCCGTCTCAGCTATGGCGGGACCCTACAATGAGCAGTTCTTC.

The chain uses TRBV18 and TRBJ1-3, with a possible D match to TRBD1 (5 bases). V shed 6 bases and J shed 5 bases, with 14 bases lying between them. The CDR3 runs to 14 residues. Germline CDR1 and CDR2: KGHSH and LQKENI. As DNA, the CDR3 is TGTGCCAGCTCGCCCGGGACGGCAAGAAACACCATATATTTT. Its protein product is CASSPGTARNTIYF. The variable domain in full, completed from reference TRBV18 and TRBJ1-3, reads NAGVMQNPRHLVRRRGQEARLRCSPMKGHSHVYWYRQLPEEGLKFMVYLQKENIIDESGMPKERFSAEFPKEGPSILRIQQVVRGDSAAYFCASSPGTARNTIYFGEGSWLTVV.

The V and J genes are TRBV19 and TRBJ1-5; D perhaps matches TRBD1 (6 bases). The CDR3 is made up of 15 amino acids. Trimming removed 4 bases from V and 0 bases from J, with 10 bases in between. Germline V gene data show CDR1 as LNHDA and CDR2 as SQIVND (reference sequence). CDR3 bases: TGTGCCAGTAGTAGGGGGGCCTCTAGCAATCAGCCCCAGCATTTT. Translated: CASSRGASSNQPQHF.

This sequence joins TRBV6-5 and TRBJ2-1; D gene unclear. The V end was cut by 5 bases, the J end by 1 base, with 9 bases between. This CDR3 spans 14 amino acids. Germline CDR1 reads MNHEY; CDR2 reads SVGAGI. The CDR3 sequence is CASSLHPSYNEQFF. CDR3 nucleotides: TGTGCCAGCAGTCTGCACCCGTCCTACAATGAGCAGTTCTTC.

The chain recombines TRBV19 with TRBJ2-1; D possibly matches TRBD1 or TRBD2 (7 bases each). V lost 7 bases, J lost 2 bases, and 18 bases lay in between. This CDR3 contains 16 residues. Germline CDR1 LNHDA, CDR2 SQIVND (reference sequence). The CDR3 bases are TGTGCCAGTACCCCCCAGGGGGGGGGAGCCTACAATGAGCAGTTCTTC. Protein product: CASTPQGGGAYNEQFF.

The chain links TRBV7-2 to TRBJ1-4; no clear D gene. This CDR3 spans 14 amino acids. Trimming took 5 bases from V and 2 from J, leaving 9 bases between them. CDR1 and CDR2 from the germline V gene are SGHTA and FQGNSA. The CDR3 sequence is CASSDLGTNEKLFF. In nucleotides, the CDR3 is TGTGCCAGCAGCGACCTAGGGACTAATGAAAAACTGTTTTTT. The whole variable domain, remainder taken from reference TRBV7-2 and TRBJ1-4, is GAGVSQSPSNKVTEKGKDVELRCDPISGHTALYWYRQSLGQGLEFLIYFQGNSAPDKSGLPSDRFSAERTGGSVSTLTIQRTQQEDSAVYLCASSDLGTNEKLFFGSGTQLSVL.

The V gene is TRBV9, the J gene TRBJ1-3, with 11 bases lining up with TRBD1. Germline V gives CDR1 SGDLS, CDR2 YYNGEE. V gave up 0 bases and J gave up 0 bases; unmatched junction bases: 2. The CDR3 spans 17 residues. CDR3 nucleotide sequence: TGTGCCAGCAGCGTAGGAGGGACAGGGGGCTCTGGAAACACCATATATTTT. Amino acids: CASSVGGTGGSGNTIYF.